Shown below are 6 T cell receptor beta chains from a single sample sequenced in a study of T cells in Graves' hyperthyroidism and ophthalmopathy. RNA transcripts provided the source from which TCR beta CDR3 regions were amplified. Carried out on the TCR CDR3, a first-round RT-PCR used the HTBI primer set. Each CDR3 protein gets one entry after TCRdb re-called the multiplex PCR reads with MiXCR. The sample consists of fewer than 850,000 distinct CDR3 sequences, 15% to 20% of them appearing once. The sample comprised blood. These receptors originate from a man aged 50 to 60 with Graves' hyperthyroidism.

This clonotype was counted between two and nine times. The chain couples TRBV19 to TRBJ2-7; 9 nucleotides line up with TRBD1. Per germline, CDR1 LNHDA and CDR2 SQIVND (reference sequence). This CDR3 has 15 residues. V lost 3 bases to trimming and J lost 5 bases; unmatched junction nucleotides: 8. CDR3 sequence: CASSIRWGQGHEQYF. For the CDR3, the DNA is TGTGCCAGTAGTATTCGTTGGGGACAGGGCCACGAGCAGTACTTC.

This rearrangement joins TRBV2 to TRBJ1-5, with a tentative D call TRBD1 (5 bases). Germline V gene sequence: CDR1 SNHLY, CDR2 FYNNEI. Trimming removed 7 bases from V and 7 bases from J, with 11 bases in between. The CDR3 length is 12 residues. The CDR3, as DNA: TGTGCCAGCATGGGGGTCAGCCAGCCCCAGCATTTT. Its protein product is CASMGVSQPQHF.

This clonotype has a handful of counts. This rearrangement joins TRBV11-2 to TRBJ2-4; D possibly corresponds to TRBD2 (6 bases). Between the trimmed V and J ends, which lost 5 bases and 9 bases, there was a span of 17 bases. This CDR3 region has 14 residues. Germline lookup yields CDR1 SGHAT and CDR2 FQNNGV. The CDR3 spells CASSPVRGLGIQYF. CDR3 bases: TGTGCCAGCAGCCCCGTGCGGGGCTTGGGCATTCAGTACTTC.

The genes are TRBV20-1 and TRBJ2-5, with D unclear. Germline V gives CDR1 DFQATT, CDR2 SNEGSKA (reference sequence). The V gene lost 1 base and the J gene lost 5 bases, with 20 bases spanning the gap. The CDR3 spans 16 residues. CDR3 in amino acids: CSARGRRTPNPETQYF. The DNA of the CDR3 is TGCAGTGCTAGAGGGAGACGTACTCCTAACCCTGAGACCCAGTACTTC.

This clonotype occurred many times. Since a much larger clone is just one base distant, this may be a read error. The chain joins TRBV7-2 to TRBJ2-7; D uncertain. V lost 5 bases and J 3 bases, leaving 2 bases between the germline ends. Germline lookup yields CDR1 SGHTA and CDR2 FQGNSA. The CDR3 has 10 residues. CDR3 in DNA: TGTGCCAGCAGCCACTACGAGCAGTACTTC. It translates to CASSHYEQYF.

J is TRBJ2-5 and V is TRBV2; maybe TRBD2 (6 bases). This CDR3 has 13 amino acids. V shed 6 bases and J shed 5 bases, with 13 bases lying between them. Germline assignment: CDR1 SNHLY and CDR2 FYNNEI. The CDR3 protein is CASRESGEETQYF. CDR3 in DNA: TGTGCCAGCAGGGAGTCGGGAGAGGAGACCCAGTACTTC.